The rows below give T cell receptor beta chains drawn from one sample of a study of shared clonotypes between healthy human individuals. Some clones are missing from TCRdb's copy, which holds only in-frame ones; the method was immunoSEQ multiplex PCR. This table holds a few hundred thousand clones, 60% to 70% found once. Specimen: memory CD4+ T cells sorted from blood. The receptors here all came from a man aged 25 to 40 in good health. Each CDR3 is given with its conserved first and last residue. Each record gives: D gene, V gene, J gene, clone size, CDR3 DNA, CDR3 protein. D genes are given only for firm matches. Rows may omit the clone size; those that give it use once, few, many or a size class.

>TRBD1|TRBV5-1|TRBJ2-1|-
TGCGCCAGCAGCCCCAATATCGGGACAGGGAACAATGAGCAGTTCTTC
CASSPNIGTGNNEQFF
>TRBD2|TRBV7-2|TRBJ2-7|-
TGTGCCAGCAGCTTAGCGTTATCGGCTAGCGGGAACTACGAGCAGTACTTC
CASSLALSASGNYEQYF
>-|TRBV29-1|TRBJ2-3|few
TGCAGCGTTGAATTAACAGATACGCAGTATTTT
CSVELTDTQYF
>TRBD1|TRBV19|TRBJ2-1|-
TGTGCCAGTAGTGATAGTTCAGGGGGTGAGCAGTTCTTC
CASSDSSGGEQFF
>TRBD2|TRBV28|TRBJ2-7|-
TGTGCCAGCAGCTCTCTGATGGTGGCTAGCGGAAATAGAGCCTACGAGCAGTACTTC
CASSSLMVASGNRAYEQYF
>-|TRBV5-1|TRBJ2-1|-
TGCGCCAGCAGCTTGGGCGGTTACAATGAGCAGTTCTTC
CASSLGGYNEQFF
>-|TRBV4-1|TRBJ2-3|-
TGCGCCAGCAGCCAAGACGACCCCACAGATACGCAGTATTTT
CASSQDDPTDTQYF
>TRBD2|TRBV28|TRBJ2-7|once
TGTGCCAGCAGGGATCGGGAGGGAAGGGACTCCTACGAGCAGTACTTC
CASRDREGRDSYEQYF
>-|TRBV19|TRBJ1-1|-
TGTGCCAGTAGTGCACAGGCTTCCACTGAAGCTTTCTTT
CASSAQASTEAFF
>-|TRBV25-1|TRBJ2-1|-
TGTGCCAGCAGGGACTTAGCAAATGAGCAGTTCTTC
CASRDLANEQFF
>-|TRBV5-4|TRBJ2-1|-
TGTGCCAGCAGATTGGGTGGTAGAGAGGACTCCTACAATGAGCAGTTCTTC
CASRLGGREDSYNEQFF
>TRBD1|TRBV7-9|TRBJ2-3|once
TGTGCCAGTGGGCGAGGGGGCCTCACAGATACGCAGTATTTT
CASGRGGLTDTQYF
>TRBD1|TRBV25-1|TRBJ2-7|-
TGTGCCAGCAGTTCAGGGGGCAAAACCTACGAGCAGTACTTC
CASSSGGKTYEQYF
>-|TRBV5-4|TRBJ2-5|-
TGTGCCAGCAGCTTGGGGGCAGGGTTTTTAGAGACCCAGTACTTC
CASSLGAGFLETQYF
>TRBD2|TRBV19|TRBJ2-5|-
TGTGCCAGTAGTATTGGAGGGGCGGGAGTGAGGGAGACCCAGTACTTC
CASSIGGAGVRETQYF
>-|TRBV7-2|TRBJ1-2|-
TGTGCCAGCAGCTTAGTAGTAGGCGGGGACTATGGCTACACCTTC
CASSLVVGGDYGYTF